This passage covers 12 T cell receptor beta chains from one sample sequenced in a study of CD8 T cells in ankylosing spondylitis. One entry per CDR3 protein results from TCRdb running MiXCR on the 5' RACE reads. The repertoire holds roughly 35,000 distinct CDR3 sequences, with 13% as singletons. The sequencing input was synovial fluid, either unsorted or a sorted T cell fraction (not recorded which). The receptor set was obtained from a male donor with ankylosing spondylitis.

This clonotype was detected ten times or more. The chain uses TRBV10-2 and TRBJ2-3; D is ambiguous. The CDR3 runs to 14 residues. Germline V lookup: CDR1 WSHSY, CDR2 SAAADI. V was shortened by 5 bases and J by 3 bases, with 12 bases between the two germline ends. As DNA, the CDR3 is TGCGCCAGCAGTCAGAATAGGGTGACAGATACGCAGTATTTT. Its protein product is CASSQNRVTDTQYF.

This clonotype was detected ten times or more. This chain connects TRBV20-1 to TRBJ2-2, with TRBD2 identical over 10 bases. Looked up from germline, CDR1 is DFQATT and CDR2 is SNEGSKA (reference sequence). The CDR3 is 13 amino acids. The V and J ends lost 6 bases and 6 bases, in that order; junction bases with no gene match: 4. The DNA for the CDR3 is TGCAGTGCCCAGCGGGAGGGCCCCGGGGAGCTGTTTTTT. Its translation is CSAQREGPGELFF.

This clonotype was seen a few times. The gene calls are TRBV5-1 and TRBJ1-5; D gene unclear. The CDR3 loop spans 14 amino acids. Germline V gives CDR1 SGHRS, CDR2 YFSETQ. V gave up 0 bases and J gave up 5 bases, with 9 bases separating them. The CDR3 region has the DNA TGCGCCAGCAGCTTGGAGGGCGGCCATCAGCCCCAGCATTTT. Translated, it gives CASSLEGGHQPQHF.

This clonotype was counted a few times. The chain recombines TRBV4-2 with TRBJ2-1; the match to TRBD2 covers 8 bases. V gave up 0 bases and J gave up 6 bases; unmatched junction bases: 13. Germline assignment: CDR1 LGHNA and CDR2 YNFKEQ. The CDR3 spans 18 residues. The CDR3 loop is CASSQEHSGSPGSNEQFF. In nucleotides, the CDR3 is TGTGCCAGCAGCCAAGAACACAGCGGGAGCCCCGGGTCCAATGAGCAGTTCTTC.

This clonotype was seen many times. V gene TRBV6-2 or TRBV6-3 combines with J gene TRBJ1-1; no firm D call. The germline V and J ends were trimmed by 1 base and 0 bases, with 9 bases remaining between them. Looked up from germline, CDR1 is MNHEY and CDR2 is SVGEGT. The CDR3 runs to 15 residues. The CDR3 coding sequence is TGTGCCAGCAGTTACTACTCGGACCTGAACACTGAAGCTTTCTTT. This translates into CASSYYSDLNTEAFF.

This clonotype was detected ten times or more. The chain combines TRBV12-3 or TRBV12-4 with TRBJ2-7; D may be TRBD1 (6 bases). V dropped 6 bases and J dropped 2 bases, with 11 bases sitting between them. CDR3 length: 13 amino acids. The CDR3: CASSVDRPYEQYF. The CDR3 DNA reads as TGTGCCAGCAGCGTAGACAGGCCCTACGAGCAGTACTTC.

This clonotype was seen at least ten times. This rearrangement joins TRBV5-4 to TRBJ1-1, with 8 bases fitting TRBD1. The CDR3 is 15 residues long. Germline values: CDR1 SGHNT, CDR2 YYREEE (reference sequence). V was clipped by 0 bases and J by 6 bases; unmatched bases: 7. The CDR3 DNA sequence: TGTGCCAGCAGCTTGGGGACAGGGAGATGGGCTGAAGCTTTCTTT. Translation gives CASSLGTGRWAEAFF.

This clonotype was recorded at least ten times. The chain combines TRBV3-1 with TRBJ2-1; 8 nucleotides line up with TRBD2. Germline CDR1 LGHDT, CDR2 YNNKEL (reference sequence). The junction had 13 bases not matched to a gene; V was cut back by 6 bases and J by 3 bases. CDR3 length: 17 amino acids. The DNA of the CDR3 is TGTGCCAGCAGTTCCTTAGGGGGAGCGGGAGACTACAATGAGCAGTTCTTC. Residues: CASSSLGGAGDYNEQFF.

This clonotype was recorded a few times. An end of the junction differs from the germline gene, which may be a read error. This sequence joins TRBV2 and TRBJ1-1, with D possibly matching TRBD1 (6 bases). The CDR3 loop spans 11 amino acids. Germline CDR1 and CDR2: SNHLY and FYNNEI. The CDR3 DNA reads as TGTGCCGCCCAGGGGAACGCTGAAGCTTTCTTT. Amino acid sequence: CAAQGNAEAFF.

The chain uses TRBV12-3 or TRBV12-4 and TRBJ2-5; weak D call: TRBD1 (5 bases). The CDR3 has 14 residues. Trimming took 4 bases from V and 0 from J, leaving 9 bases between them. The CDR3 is CASSSTGYQETQYF. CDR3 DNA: TGTGCCAGCAGTTCCACAGGCTACCAAGAGACCCAGTACTTC.

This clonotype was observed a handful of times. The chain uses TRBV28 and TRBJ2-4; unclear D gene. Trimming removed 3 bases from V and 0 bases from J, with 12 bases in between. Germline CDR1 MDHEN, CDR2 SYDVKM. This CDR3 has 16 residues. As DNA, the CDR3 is TGTGCCAGCAGTTTTTATGAGACAATAGCCAAAAACATTCAGTACTTC. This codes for CASSFYETIAKNIQYF.

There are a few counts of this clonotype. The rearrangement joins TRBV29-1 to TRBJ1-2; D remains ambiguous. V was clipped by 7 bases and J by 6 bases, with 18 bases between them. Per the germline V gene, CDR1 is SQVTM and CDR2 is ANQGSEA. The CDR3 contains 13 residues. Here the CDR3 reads CSAYPYPVDGYTF. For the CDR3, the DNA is TGCAGCGCCTACCCCTATCCGGTGGATGGCTACACCTTC.